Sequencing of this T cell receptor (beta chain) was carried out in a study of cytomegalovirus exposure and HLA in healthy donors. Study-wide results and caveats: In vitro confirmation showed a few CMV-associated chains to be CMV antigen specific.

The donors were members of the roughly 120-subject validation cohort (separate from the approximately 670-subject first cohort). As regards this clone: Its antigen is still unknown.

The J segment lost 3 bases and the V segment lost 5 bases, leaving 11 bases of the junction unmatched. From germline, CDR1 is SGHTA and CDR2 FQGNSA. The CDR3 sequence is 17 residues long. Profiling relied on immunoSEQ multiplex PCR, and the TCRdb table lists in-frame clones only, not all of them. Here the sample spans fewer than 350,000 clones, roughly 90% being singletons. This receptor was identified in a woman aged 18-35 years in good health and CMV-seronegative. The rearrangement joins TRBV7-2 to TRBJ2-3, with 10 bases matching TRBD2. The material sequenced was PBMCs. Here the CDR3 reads CASSRTGSSGSTDTQYF. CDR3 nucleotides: TGTGCCAGCAGCCGGACCGGATCTAGCGGGAGTACAGATACGCAGTATTTT.